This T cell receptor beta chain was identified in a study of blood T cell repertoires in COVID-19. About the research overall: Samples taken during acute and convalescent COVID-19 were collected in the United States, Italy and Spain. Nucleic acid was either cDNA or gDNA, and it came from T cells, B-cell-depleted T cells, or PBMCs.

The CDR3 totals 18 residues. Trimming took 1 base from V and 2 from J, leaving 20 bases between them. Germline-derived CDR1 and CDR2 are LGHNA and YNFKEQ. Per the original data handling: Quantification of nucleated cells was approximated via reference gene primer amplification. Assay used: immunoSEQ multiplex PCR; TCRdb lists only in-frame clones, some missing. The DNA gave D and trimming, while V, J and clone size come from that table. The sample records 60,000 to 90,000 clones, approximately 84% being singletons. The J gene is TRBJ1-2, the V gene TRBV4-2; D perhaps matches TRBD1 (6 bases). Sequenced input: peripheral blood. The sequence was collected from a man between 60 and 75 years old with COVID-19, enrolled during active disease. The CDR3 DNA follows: TGTGCCAGCAGCCAAGTCGGCGGACCAGGACAGTCCAACTATGGCTACACCTTC. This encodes CASSQVGGPGQSNYGYTF.